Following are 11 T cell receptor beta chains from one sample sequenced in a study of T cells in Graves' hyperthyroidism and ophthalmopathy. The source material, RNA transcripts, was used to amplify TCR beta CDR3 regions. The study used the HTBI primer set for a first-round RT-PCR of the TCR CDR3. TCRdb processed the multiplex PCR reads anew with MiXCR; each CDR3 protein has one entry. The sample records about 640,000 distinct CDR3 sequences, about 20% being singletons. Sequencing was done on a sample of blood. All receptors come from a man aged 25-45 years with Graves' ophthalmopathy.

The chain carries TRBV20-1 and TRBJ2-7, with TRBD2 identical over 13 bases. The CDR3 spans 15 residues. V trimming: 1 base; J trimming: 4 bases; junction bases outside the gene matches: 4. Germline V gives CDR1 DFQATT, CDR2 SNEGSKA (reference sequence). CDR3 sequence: CSARGLLAGGYEQYF. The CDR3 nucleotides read TGCAGTGCTAGAGGGCTACTAGCGGGAGGGTACGAGCAGTACTTC.

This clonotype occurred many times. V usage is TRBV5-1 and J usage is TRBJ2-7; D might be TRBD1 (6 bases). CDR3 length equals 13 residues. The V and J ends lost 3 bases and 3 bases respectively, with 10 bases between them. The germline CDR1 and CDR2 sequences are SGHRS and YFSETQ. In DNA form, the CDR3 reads TGCGCCAGCAGCTCCGGACAGAACTACGAGCAGTACTTC. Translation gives CASSSGQNYEQYF.

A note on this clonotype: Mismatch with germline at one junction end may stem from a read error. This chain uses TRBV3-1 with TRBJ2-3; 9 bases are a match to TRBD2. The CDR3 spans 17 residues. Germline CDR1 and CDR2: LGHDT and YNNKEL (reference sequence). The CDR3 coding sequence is TGTGTCAGCAGCCAAAGGGTAGCGGGAGACGCGACAGATACGCAGTATTTT. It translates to CVSSQRVAGDATDTQYF.

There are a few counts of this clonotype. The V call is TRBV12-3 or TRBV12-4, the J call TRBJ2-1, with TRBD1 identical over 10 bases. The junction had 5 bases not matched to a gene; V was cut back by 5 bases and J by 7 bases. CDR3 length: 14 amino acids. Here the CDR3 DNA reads TGTGCCAGCAGTCCATCGGGACAGGGGAATGAGCAGTTCTTC. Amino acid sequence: CASSPSGQGNEQFF.

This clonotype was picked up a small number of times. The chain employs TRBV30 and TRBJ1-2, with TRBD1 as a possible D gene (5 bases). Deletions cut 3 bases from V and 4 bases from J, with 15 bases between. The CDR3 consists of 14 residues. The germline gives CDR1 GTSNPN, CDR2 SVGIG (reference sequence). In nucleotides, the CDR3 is TGTGCCTGGAGACTAGCTTCAGGGTCCTATGGCTACACCTTC. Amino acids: CAWRLASGSYGYTF.

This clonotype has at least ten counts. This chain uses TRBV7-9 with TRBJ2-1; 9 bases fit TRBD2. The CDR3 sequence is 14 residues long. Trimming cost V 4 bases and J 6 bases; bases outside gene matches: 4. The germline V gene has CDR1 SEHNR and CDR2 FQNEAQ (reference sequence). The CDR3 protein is CASSSAGGSNEQFF. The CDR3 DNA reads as TGTGCCAGCAGCTCAGCGGGAGGAAGCAATGAGCAGTTCTTC.

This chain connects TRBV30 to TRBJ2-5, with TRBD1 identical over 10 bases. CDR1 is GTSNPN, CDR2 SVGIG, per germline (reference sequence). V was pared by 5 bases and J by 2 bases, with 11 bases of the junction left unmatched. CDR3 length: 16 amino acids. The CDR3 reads CAWSWRQGAPQETQYF. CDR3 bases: TGTGCCTGGTCTTGGAGACAGGGGGCGCCACAAGAGACCCAGTACTTC.

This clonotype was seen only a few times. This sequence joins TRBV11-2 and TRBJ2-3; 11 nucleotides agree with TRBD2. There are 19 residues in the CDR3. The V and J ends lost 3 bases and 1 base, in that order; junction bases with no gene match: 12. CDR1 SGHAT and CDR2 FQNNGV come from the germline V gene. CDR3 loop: CASSFQFSGREFGTDTQYF. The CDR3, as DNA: TGTGCCAGCAGCTTCCAATTTAGCGGGAGGGAGTTCGGCACAGATACGCAGTATTTT.

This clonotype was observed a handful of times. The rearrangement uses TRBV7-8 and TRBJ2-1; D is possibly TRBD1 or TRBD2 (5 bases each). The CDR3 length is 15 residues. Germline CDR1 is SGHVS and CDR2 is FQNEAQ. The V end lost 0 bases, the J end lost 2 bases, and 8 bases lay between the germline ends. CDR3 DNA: TGTGCCAGCAGCTTAGCGGGGGATCCCTACAATGAGCAGTTCTTC. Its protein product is CASSLAGDPYNEQFF.

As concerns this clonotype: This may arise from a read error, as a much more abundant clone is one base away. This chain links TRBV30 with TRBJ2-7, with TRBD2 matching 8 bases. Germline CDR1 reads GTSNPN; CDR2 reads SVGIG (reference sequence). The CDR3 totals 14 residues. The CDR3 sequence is CARSVRTSGLEQYF. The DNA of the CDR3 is TGTGCCCGGAGTGTACGTACTAGCGGATTAGAGCAGTACTTC.

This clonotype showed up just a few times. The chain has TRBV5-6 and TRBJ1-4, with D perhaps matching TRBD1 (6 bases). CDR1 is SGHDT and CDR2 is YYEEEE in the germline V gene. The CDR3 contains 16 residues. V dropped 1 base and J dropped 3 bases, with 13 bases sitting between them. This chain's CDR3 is CASSLFSRGANEKLFF. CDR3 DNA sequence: TGTGCCAGCAGCTTGTTTTCGAGGGGGGCTAATGAAAAACTGTTTTTT.